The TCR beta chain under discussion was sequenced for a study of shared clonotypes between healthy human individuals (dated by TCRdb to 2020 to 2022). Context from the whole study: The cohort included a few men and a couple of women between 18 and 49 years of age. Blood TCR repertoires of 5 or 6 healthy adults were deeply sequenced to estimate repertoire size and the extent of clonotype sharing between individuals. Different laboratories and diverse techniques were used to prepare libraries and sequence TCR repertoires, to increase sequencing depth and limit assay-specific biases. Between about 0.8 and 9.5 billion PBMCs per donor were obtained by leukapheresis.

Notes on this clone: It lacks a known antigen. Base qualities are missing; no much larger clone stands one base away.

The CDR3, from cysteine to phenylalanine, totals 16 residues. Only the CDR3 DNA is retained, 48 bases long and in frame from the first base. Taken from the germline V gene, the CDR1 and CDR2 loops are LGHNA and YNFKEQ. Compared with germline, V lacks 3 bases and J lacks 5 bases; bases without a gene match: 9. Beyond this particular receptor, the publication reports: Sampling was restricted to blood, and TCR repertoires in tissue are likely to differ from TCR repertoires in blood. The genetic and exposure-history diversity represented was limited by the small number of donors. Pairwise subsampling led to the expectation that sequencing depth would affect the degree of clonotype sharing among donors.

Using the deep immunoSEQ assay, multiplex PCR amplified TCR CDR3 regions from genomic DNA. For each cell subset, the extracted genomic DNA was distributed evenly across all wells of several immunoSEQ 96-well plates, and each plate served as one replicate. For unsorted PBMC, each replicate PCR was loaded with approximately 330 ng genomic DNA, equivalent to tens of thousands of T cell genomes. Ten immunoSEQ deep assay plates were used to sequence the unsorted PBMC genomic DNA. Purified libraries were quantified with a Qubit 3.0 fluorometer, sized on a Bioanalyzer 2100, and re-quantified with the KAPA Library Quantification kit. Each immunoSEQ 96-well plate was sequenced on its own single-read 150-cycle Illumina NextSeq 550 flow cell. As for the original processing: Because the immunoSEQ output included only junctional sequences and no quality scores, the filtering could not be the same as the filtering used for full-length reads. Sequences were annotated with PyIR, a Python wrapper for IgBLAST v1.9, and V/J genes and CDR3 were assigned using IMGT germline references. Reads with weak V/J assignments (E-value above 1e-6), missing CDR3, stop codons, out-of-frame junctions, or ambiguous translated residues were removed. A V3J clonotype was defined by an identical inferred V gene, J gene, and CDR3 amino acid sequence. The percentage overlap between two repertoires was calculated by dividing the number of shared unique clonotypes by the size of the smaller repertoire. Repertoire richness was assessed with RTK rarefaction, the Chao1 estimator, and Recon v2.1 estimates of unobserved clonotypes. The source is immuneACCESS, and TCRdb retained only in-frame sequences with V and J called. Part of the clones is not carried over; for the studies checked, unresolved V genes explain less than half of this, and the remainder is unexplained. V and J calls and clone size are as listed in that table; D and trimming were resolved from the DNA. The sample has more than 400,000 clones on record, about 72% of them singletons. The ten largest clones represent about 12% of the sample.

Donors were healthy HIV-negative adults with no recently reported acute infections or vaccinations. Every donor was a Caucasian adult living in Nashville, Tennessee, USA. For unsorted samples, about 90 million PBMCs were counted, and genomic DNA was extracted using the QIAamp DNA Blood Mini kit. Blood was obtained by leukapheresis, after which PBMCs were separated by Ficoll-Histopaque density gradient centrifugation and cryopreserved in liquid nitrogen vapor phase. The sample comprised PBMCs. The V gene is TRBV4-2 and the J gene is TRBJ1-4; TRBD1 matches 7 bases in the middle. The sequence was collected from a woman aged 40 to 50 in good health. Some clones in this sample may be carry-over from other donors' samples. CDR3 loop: CASSHHRDRENEKLFF. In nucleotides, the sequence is TGTGCCAGCAGCCATCACCGGGACAGAGAAAATGAAAAACTGTTTTTT.